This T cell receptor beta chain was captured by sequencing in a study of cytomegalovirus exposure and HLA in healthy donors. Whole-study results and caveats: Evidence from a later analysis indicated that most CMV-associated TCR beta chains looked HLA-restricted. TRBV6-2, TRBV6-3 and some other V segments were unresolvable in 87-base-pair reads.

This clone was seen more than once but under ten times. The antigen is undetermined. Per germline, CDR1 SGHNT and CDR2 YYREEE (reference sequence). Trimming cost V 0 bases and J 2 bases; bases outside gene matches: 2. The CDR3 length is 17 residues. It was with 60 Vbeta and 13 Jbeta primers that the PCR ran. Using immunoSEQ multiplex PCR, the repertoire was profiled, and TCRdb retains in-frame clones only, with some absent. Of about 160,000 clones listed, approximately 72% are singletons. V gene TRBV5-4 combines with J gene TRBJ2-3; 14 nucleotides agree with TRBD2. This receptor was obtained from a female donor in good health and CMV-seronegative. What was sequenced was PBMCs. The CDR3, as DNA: TGTGCCAGCAGCTTGGGACTAGCGGGGGGGGTCACAGATACGCAGTATTTT. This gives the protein CASSLGLAGGVTDTQYF. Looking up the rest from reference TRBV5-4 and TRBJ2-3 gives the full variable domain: ETGVTQSPTHLIKTRGQQVTLRCSSQSGHNTVSWYQQALGQGPQFIFQYYREEENGRGNFPPRFSGLQFPNYSSELNVNALELDDSALYLCASSLGLAGGVTDTQYFGPGTRLTVL.